These T cell receptor beta chains were read from a single sample in a study of blood T cell repertoires in COVID-19. Only in-frame clones appear in the TCRdb table, and some are missing; sequencing was by immunoSEQ multiplex PCR. The table has some 170,000 clones, about 81% seen once. Sequencing was performed on peripheral blood. These receptors originate from a woman between 65 and 79 years old with acute or convalescent COVID-19. CDR3s include the opening cysteine and the closing phenylalanine or tryptophan. Fields, in order: V gene, D gene, clone size, J gene, CDR3 protein, CDR3 DNA. A D gene is named only where the DNA matches it firmly. Expanded clones get a size class; other rows say once, few or many, or leave the size out.

v_call: TRBV19
d_call: TRBD1
clone_size: .
j_call: TRBJ1-5
cdr3_aa: CATQGAAGQPQHF
cdr3_nt: TGTGCCACCCAGGGGGCGGCGGGTCAGCCCCAGCATTTT

v_call: TRBV28
d_call: .
clone_size: .
j_call: TRBJ1-2
cdr3_aa: CASSLGGGGGIHGYTF
cdr3_nt: TGTGCCAGCAGTCTCGGCGGAGGGGGAGGGATTCATGGCTACACCTTC

v_call: TRBV14
d_call: .
clone_size: .
j_call: TRBJ1-3
cdr3_aa: CASSDSQGNTIYF
cdr3_nt: TGTGCCAGCAGCGACAGTCAGGGAAACACCATATATTTT

v_call: TRBV2
d_call: .
clone_size: few
j_call: TRBJ2-2
cdr3_aa: CASRNSPTTGELFF
cdr3_nt: TGTGCCAGCAGAAATAGTCCCACCACCGGGGAGCTGTTTTTT

v_call: TRBV6-2/TRBV6-3
d_call: .
clone_size: .
j_call: TRBJ1-5
cdr3_aa: CASSSHGTPYQPQHF
cdr3_nt: TGTGCCAGCAGTTCCCATGGGACACCCTATCAGCCCCAGCATTTT

v_call: TRBV7-6
d_call: .
clone_size: .
j_call: TRBJ2-5
cdr3_aa: CASSRNKGAVQYF
cdr3_nt: TGTGCCAGCAGCCGAAACAAGGGAGCAGTCCAGTACTTC

v_call: TRBV6-5
d_call: TRBD1
clone_size: .
j_call: TRBJ1-1
cdr3_aa: CASRRDRIDGTEAFF
cdr3_nt: TGTGCCAGCAGGAGGGACAGGATCGATGGTACTGAAGCTTTCTTT

v_call: TRBV19
d_call: TRBD1
clone_size: .
j_call: TRBJ1-5
cdr3_aa: CASSGVGTAVSNQPQHF
cdr3_nt: TGTGCCAGTAGTGGAGTCGGGACAGCCGTTAGCAATCAGCCCCAGCATTTT

v_call: TRBV14
d_call: .
clone_size: .
j_call: TRBJ1-2
cdr3_aa: CASSRDIGGYGYTF
cdr3_nt: TGTGCCAGCAGCCGGGACATCGGAGGCTATGGCTACACCTTC

v_call: TRBV28
d_call: .
clone_size: once
j_call: TRBJ1-2
cdr3_aa: CASDRTGPTNYGYTF
cdr3_nt: TGTGCCAGCGACAGAACAGGGCCTACTAACTATGGCTACACCTTC

v_call: TRBV6-2/TRBV6-3
d_call: TRBD1
clone_size: .
j_call: TRBJ1-2
cdr3_aa: CASSYGTALRGYTF
cdr3_nt: TGTGCCAGCAGTTACGGGACAGCACTTAGGGGCTACACCTTC

v_call: TRBV10-3
d_call: .
clone_size: .
j_call: TRBJ2-3
cdr3_aa: CAITEPGDGTDTQYF
cdr3_nt: TGTGCCATCACCGAACCAGGGGACGGCACAGATACGCAGTATTTT

v_call: TRBV5-1
d_call: .
clone_size: .
j_call: TRBJ2-3
cdr3_aa: CASRASGTQYF
cdr3_nt: TGCGCCAGCAGGGCCTCAGGTACGCAGTATTTT

v_call: TRBV6-2/TRBV6-3
d_call: .
clone_size: .
j_call: TRBJ2-1
cdr3_aa: CASSYGPDEQFF
cdr3_nt: TGTGCCAGCAGTTACGGGCCTGATGAGCAGTTCTTC

v_call: TRBV2
d_call: .
clone_size: .
j_call: TRBJ2-7
cdr3_aa: CASSDTVVSYEQYF
cdr3_nt: TGTGCCAGCAGCGACACAGTCGTCTCCTACGAGCAGTACTTC

v_call: TRBV2
d_call: .
clone_size: .
j_call: TRBJ2-1
cdr3_aa: CASSGTASHANEQFF
cdr3_nt: TGTGCCAGCAGCGGAACAGCTTCCCACGCGAATGAGCAGTTCTTC

v_call: TRBV19
d_call: .
clone_size: .
j_call: TRBJ2-7
cdr3_aa: CASSKSGVPYEQYF
cdr3_nt: TGTGCCAGTAGTAAGTCCGGGGTTCCCTACGAGCAGTACTTC

v_call: TRBV28
d_call: .
clone_size: .
j_call: TRBJ1-5
cdr3_aa: CASSSRGSDQPQHF
cdr3_nt: TGTGCCAGCAGTTCACGGGGGTCGGATCAGCCCCAGCATTTT

v_call: TRBV3-1/TRBV3-2
d_call: .
clone_size: .
j_call: TRBJ2-1
cdr3_aa: CASRRGESSYNEQFF
cdr3_nt: TGTGCCAGCAGAAGGGGCGAGAGCTCCTACAATGAGCAGTTCTTC

v_call: TRBV28
d_call: TRBD1
clone_size: .
j_call: TRBJ1-1
cdr3_aa: CASSVWTGINTEAFF
cdr3_nt: TGTGCCAGCAGCGTTTGGACAGGGATTAACACTGAAGCTTTCTTT

v_call: TRBV11-2
d_call: TRBD2
clone_size: .
j_call: TRBJ2-1
cdr3_aa: CASSFGLAGYNEQFF
cdr3_nt: TGTGCCAGCAGCTTCGGACTAGCGGGTTACAATGAGCAGTTCTTC

v_call: TRBV7-2
d_call: TRBD1
clone_size: few
j_call: TRBJ1-5
cdr3_aa: CASSPGTGGIQPQHF
cdr3_nt: TGTGCCAGCAGCCCCGGGACAGGGGGAATTCAGCCCCAGCATTTT

v_call: TRBV10-3
d_call: .
clone_size: few
j_call: TRBJ2-1
cdr3_aa: CAISESVGDKNEQFF
cdr3_nt: TGTGCCATCAGTGAGTCGGTGGGGGACAAAAATGAGCAGTTCTTC

v_call: TRBV30
d_call: TRBD1
clone_size: .
j_call: TRBJ1-2
cdr3_aa: CAWSRSTGRRYTF
cdr3_nt: TGTGCCTGGAGTCGATCGACAGGGCGACGCTACACCTTC

v_call: TRBV24-1
d_call: TRBD2
clone_size: .
j_call: TRBJ2-5
cdr3_aa: CATSAGTSAPPTQYF
cdr3_nt: TGTGCCACCAGCGCTGGGACTAGCGCACCCCCGACCCAGTACTTC

v_call: TRBV6-2/TRBV6-3
d_call: TRBD1
clone_size: .
j_call: TRBJ1-1
cdr3_aa: CASSSTGAESRNKAFF
cdr3_nt: TGTGCCAGCAGCTCTACAGGGGCCGAAAGTAGAAACAAAGCTTTCTTT

v_call: TRBV27
d_call: .
clone_size: .
j_call: TRBJ2-1
cdr3_aa: CASSLRLAGVSDEQFF
cdr3_nt: TGTGCCAGCAGTTTAAGACTAGCAGGGGTCAGCGATGAGCAGTTCTTC

v_call: TRBV30
d_call: .
clone_size: many
j_call: TRBJ1-2
cdr3_aa: CAWSMTAAAYGYTF
cdr3_nt: TGTGCCTGGAGTATGACAGCTGCCGCCTATGGCTACACCTTC

v_call: TRBV2
d_call: .
clone_size: once
j_call: TRBJ1-4
cdr3_aa: CASSVDEGRVF
cdr3_nt: TGTGCCAGCAGTGTCGATGAAGGGAGGGTTTTT

v_call: TRBV18
d_call: .
clone_size: .
j_call: TRBJ1-5
cdr3_aa: CASSASKGGLQPQHF
cdr3_nt: TGTGCCAGCTCTGCAAGTAAGGGAGGACTACAGCCCCAGCATTTT

v_call: TRBV6-5
d_call: TRBD1
clone_size: .
j_call: TRBJ2-7
cdr3_aa: CASTLTGRDYEQYF
cdr3_nt: TGTGCCAGCACCTTGACAGGGAGAGACTACGAGCAGTACTTC

v_call: TRBV18
d_call: TRBD2
clone_size: .
j_call: TRBJ2-7
cdr3_aa: CASSPGLAGVYEQYF
cdr3_nt: TGTGCCAGCTCACCGGGACTAGCGGGAGTCTACGAGCAGTACTTC

v_call: TRBV30
d_call: TRBD1
clone_size: .
j_call: TRBJ1-5
cdr3_aa: CAWSDRGEQPQHF
cdr3_nt: TGTGCCTGGAGTGACAGGGGTGAACAGCCCCAGCATTTT

v_call: TRBV19
d_call: .
clone_size: .
j_call: TRBJ1-2
cdr3_aa: CASSIRRYGYTF
cdr3_nt: TGTGCCAGTAGTATACGGAGATATGGCTACACCTTC

v_call: TRBV14
d_call: TRBD1
clone_size: .
j_call: TRBJ1-1
cdr3_aa: CASSQGQGMKVFF
cdr3_nt: TGTGCCAGCAGCCAGGGACAGGGTATGAAGGTTTTCTTT

v_call: TRBV27
d_call: TRBD1
clone_size: .
j_call: TRBJ2-7
cdr3_aa: CASSRDRASEQYF
cdr3_nt: TGTGCCAGCAGTCGGGACAGGGCGTCCGAGCAGTACTTC

v_call: TRBV18
d_call: TRBD1
clone_size: .
j_call: TRBJ2-7
cdr3_aa: CASSQSGTGFYEQYF
cdr3_nt: TGTGCCAGCTCACAGAGCGGGACAGGGTTCTACGAGCAGTACTTC